Described below is a single T cell receptor (beta chain) sequence and its context. As yet, its antigen is unknown. These data originate in a study of metastatic and nonmetastatic thyroid tumors. The overall study: Samples came from malignant and benign thyroid patients, and repertoires were compared across blood and tumor or nodule tissue. Whole-study findings and limits: Malignant thyroid tumors reportedly had TCR beta diversity that was significantly higher than in benign nodules, in blood and tumor.

Not a single patient had been given any form of treatment at any point before undergoing thyroid surgery. Germline assignment: CDR1 SGHAT and CDR2 FQNNGV. Unmatched junction bases numbered 5, after V lost 5 bases and J lost 6 bases. The CDR3 has 14 residues. TCRdb reanalyzed the PCR reads via MiXCR. The sample records tens of thousands of clones, under 25% being singletons. The rearrangement links TRBV11-2 to TRBJ2-3, with 10 positions matching TRBD2. The material sequenced was blood. The receptor comes from a male donor with papillary thyroid cancer or a benign thyroid nodule (not recorded which). Some clones in this sample may be carry-over from other donors' samples. CDR3 sequence: CASSGTSAGDTQYF. Written as DNA, the CDR3 is TGTGCCAGCAGCGGGACTAGCGCAGGGGATACGCAGTATTTT.